This TCR beta chain was identified during a study of blood T cell repertoires in COVID-19. TCRdb keeps only in-frame clones here, not all; method: immunoSEQ multiplex PCR. The sample gives under 200,000 clones, more than 75% of which show up once; under 6.5% is in the top ten. The CDR3 has 15 amino acids. Trimming removed 1 base from V and 1 base from J; junction bases left unmatched: 1. Germline V CDR1 and CDR2: MDHEN, SYDVKM. The sample was peripheral blood. The TCR comes from a man aged 35 to 55 with active or convalescent COVID-19. This chain connects TRBV28 to TRBJ1-5; 7 bases are a match to TRBD1. The DNA for the CDR3 is TGTGCCAGCAGTTTATACAGGGGAAGCAATCAGCCCCAGCATTTT. It specifies CASSLYRGSNQPQHF.